This is a list of T cell receptor beta chains from one sample in a study of cytomegalovirus exposure and HLA in healthy donors. Using immunoSEQ multiplex PCR, the repertoire was profiled, and TCRdb retains in-frame clones only, with some absent. The sample consists of more than 130,000 clones, roughly 80% of them appearing once. The specimen sequenced was PBMCs. These receptors originate from a male donor in good health and CMV-seronegative. Both conserved end residues are part of each CDR3.

length: 14
V: TRBV11-3
J: TRBJ1-1
CDR3: CASSLGDSSTEAFF

length: 15
V: TRBV6-6
J: TRBJ1-5
CDR3: CASSYSPDSGRPQHF

length: 15
V: TRBV4-3
J: TRBJ2-2
CDR3: CASSQRQGVAGELFF

length: 13
V: TRBV30
J: TRBJ1-2
CDR3: CAWRGGTLERYTF

length: 12
V: TRBV28
J: TRBJ2-7
CDR3: CASSGGAYEQYF

length: 12
V: TRBV28
J: TRBJ2-5
CDR3: CASNSGTKGPYF

length: 14
V: TRBV6-5
J: TRBJ1-1
CDR3: CASSSGYSGNEAFF

length: 16
V: TRBV28
J: TRBJ1-6
CDR3: CASSHGGDRYNSPLHF

length: 15
V: TRBV6-1
J: TRBJ1-2
CDR3: CASSEAGGAGYGYTF

length: 13
V: TRBV9
J: TRBJ1-2
CDR3: CASSLGQDYGYTF